Presented here are 25 T cell receptor beta chains from one specimen sequenced in a study of molecular identifiers for immune sequencing clone quantification. TCRdb reprocessed the PCR reads with MiXCR, giving one entry per CDR3 protein. The repertoire holds 550,000 to 750,000 distinct CDR3 sequences, with nearly 20% as singletons. Material for sequencing was naive CD8+ T cells from blood, with Jurkat cell RNA spiked in. Subset described: FACS-sorted CD8+CD4-CCR7+CD45RA+ naive T cells. The receptors were gathered from a human donor in good health. Some libraries in this study had Jurkat cell RNA spiked in.

For the CDR3, the DNA is TGTGCCAGCAGTCCCACACCATCAGCTGGAAACACCATATATTTT. Translated: CASSPTPSAGNTIYF. This chain uses TRBV6-6 with TRBJ1-3; D gene uncertain. With 5 bases removed from V and 2 bases from J, the gap between germline ends came to 13 bases. CDR1 is MNHNY, CDR2 SVGAGI, per germline (reference sequence). CDR3 length: 15 amino acids.

This clonotype was seen many times. The V call is TRBV6-2 or TRBV6-3, the J call TRBJ2-5; D tentatively reads TRBD1 or TRBD2 (6 bases each). Germline-derived CDR1 and CDR2 are MNHEY and SVGEGT. The CDR3 loop spans 15 amino acids. Trimming shortened V by 6 bases and J by 6 bases, and 20 bases separated the two germline ends. The chain's CDR3 is CASSPFVGGEKTQYF. The CDR3 DNA reads as TGTGCCAGCAGCCCATTCGTCGGGGGCGAGAAGACCCAGTACTTC.

The genes are TRBV24-1 and TRBJ2-7; 9 bases align to TRBD1. V lost 5 bases and J lost 2; bases outside the gene matches: 3. Germline CDR1 and CDR2: KGHDR and SFDVKD. The CDR3 is made up of 14 amino acids. The CDR3 spells CATSVGTGPYEQYF. The CDR3 coding sequence is TGTGCCACCAGTGTCGGGACAGGGCCCTACGAGCAGTACTTC.

This clonotype appeared many times. The CDR3 sequence is CASSQEWDTGELFF. The CDR3, as DNA: TGCGCCAGCAGCCAAGAGTGGGACACCGGGGAGCTGTTTTTT. The chain recombines TRBV4-3 with TRBJ2-2; D remains ambiguous. This CDR3 contains 14 residues. From germline, CDR1 is LGHNA and CDR2 YSLEER. Trimming took 0 bases from V and 3 from J, leaving 5 bases between them.

Points on this clonotype: A much larger clone lies one base from this, so it may be a read error. The CDR3 nucleotides are TGTGCCAGCAGCCCCGAGGACAGGGATCGCGAGCAGTACTTC. Protein sequence: CASSPEDRDREQYF. This rearrangement joins TRBV7-9 to TRBJ2-7, with TRBD1 matching 8 bases. The trim removed 5 bases at V and 6 bases at J, leaving 9 bases unmatched. CDR1 SEHNR and CDR2 FQNEAQ come from the germline V gene (reference sequence). This CDR3 is built from 14 residues.

On this clonotype itself: This sequence may be a read error, since a much larger clone differs from it by one base. The chain employs TRBV6-5 and TRBJ1-3; D not resolved. Trimming left V 7 bases short and J 2 bases short, with 18 bases between. Per germline, CDR1 MNHEY and CDR2 SVGAGI. This CDR3 contains 16 residues. This chain's CDR3 is CASTTTVRLAGNTIYF. The CDR3 nucleotides read TGTGCCAGCACCACTACAGTTAGGCTAGCTGGAAACACCATATATTTT.

This clonotype was recorded once. A single base separates this from a much larger clone, so it may be a read error. The chain carries TRBV28 and TRBJ2-3, with a possible D match to TRBD2 (5 bases). The germline gives CDR1 MDHEN, CDR2 SYDVKM. Deletions cut 9 bases from V and 2 bases from J, with 15 bases between. This CDR3 is built from 14 residues. Here the CDR3 reads CASLDLPNTDTQYF. For the CDR3, the DNA is TGTGCCAGTTTGGACTTGCCCAACACAGATACGCAGTATTTT.

This clonotype was observed a single time. This may stem from a read error, because a much larger clone lies one nucleotide away. The J gene is TRBJ2-1, the V gene TRBV4-3; TRBD1 matches 7 bases. Germline V gene lookup returns CDR1 LGHNA and CDR2 YSLEER. The CDR3 is made up of 15 amino acids. The DNA for the CDR3 is TGCGCCAGCCGCCAGTACAGGGGAAATTACAATGAGCAGTTCTTC. Protein: CASRQYRGNYNEQFF.

This clonotype occurred many times. V gene TRBV4-1 combines with J gene TRBJ2-3; D possibly corresponds to TRBD2 (5 bases). The CDR3 loop spans 14 amino acids. CDR1 and CDR2 (germline): MGHRA, YSYEKL. Trimming took 4 bases from V and 0 from J, leaving 8 bases between them. The CDR3 nucleotides are TGCGCCAGCAGCCCGCGGACTAGCACAGATACGCAGTATTTT. Translated, it gives CASSPRTSTDTQYF.

The rearrangement uses TRBV4-3 and TRBJ2-7; TRBD1 agrees at 7 bases. Germline CDR1 and CDR2: LGHNA and YSLEER. J was trimmed by 4 bases and V by 2 bases; bases with no gene match: 8. CDR3 length equals 15 residues. In DNA, the CDR3 is TGCGCCAGCAGCCAAATTTTTAGGGGGCTGTACGAGCAGTACTTC. It codes for CASSQIFRGLYEQYF.

This clonotype has a handful of counts. V is TRBV19 and J is TRBJ2-3; D possibly corresponds to TRBD2 (5 bases). V was clipped by 8 bases and J by 0 bases, with 9 bases between them. Germline V lookup: CDR1 LNHDA, CDR2 SQIVND (reference sequence). The CDR3 covers 13 residues. In DNA form, the CDR3 reads TGTGCCAGTGCCCGAGGGAGCACAGATACGCAGTATTTT. It is translated as CASARGSTDTQYF. The whole variable domain, filled in from reference TRBV19 and TRBJ2-3, reads DGGITQSPKYLFRKEGQNVTLSCEQNLNHDAMYWYRQDPGQGLRLIYYSQIVNDFQKGDIAEGYSVSREKKESFPLTVTSAQKNPTAFYLCASARGSTDTQYFGPGTRLTVL.

A few counts support this clonotype. The rearrangement joins TRBV20-1 to TRBJ2-7; TRBD1 agrees at 7 bases. V shed 4 bases and J 4 bases; nucleotides not matched to a gene: 10. The CDR3 is made up of 14 amino acids. Germline CDR1 DFQATT, CDR2 SNEGSKA (reference sequence). The CDR3 here is CSATYREGAYEQYF. Here the CDR3 DNA reads TGCAGTGCTACTTACCGAGAGGGGGCGTACGAGCAGTACTTC.

This clonotype came up many times. The chain is built from TRBV20-1 and TRBJ2-3, with D possibly matching TRBD2 (6 bases). V was shortened by 0 bases and J by 2 bases, with 24 bases between the two germline ends. The germline V gene encodes CDR1 DFQATT and CDR2 SNEGSKA (reference sequence). There are 19 residues in the CDR3. CDR3 region: CSARDTQRAVIISTDTQYF. CDR3 in DNA: TGCAGTGCTAGAGATACCCAGCGGGCGGTTATCATTTCCACAGATACGCAGTATTTT.

The V and J genes are TRBV20-1 and TRBJ2-3, with 7 nucleotides matching TRBD1. V shed 3 bases, J shed 7 bases, and the junction held 10 bases outside the gene matches. Germline V gene sequence: CDR1 DFQATT, CDR2 SNEGSKA (reference sequence). The CDR3 totals 14 residues. The CDR3 nucleotides are TGCAGTGCTAGGACCGGGACAGAATGGCATACGCAGTATTTT. The encoded protein is CSARTGTEWHTQYF.

This clonotype was seen a few times. The V call is TRBV28, the J call TRBJ2-2; 12 bases agree with TRBD2. The junction had 5 bases not matched to a gene; V was cut back by 3 bases and J by 6 bases. CDR3 length equals 16 residues. Germline loops: CDR1 MDHEN, CDR2 SYDVKM. CDR3 nucleotides: TGTGCCAGCAGTTTTGTACTAGCGGGAGGTTCCGGGGAGCTGTTTTTT. It translates to CASSFVLAGGSGELFF. Combining the CDR3 with reference TRBV28 and TRBJ2-2 gives the whole variable domain DVKVTQSSRYLVKRTGEKVFLECVQDMDHENMFWYRQDPGLGLRLIYFSYDVKMKEKGDIPEGYSVSREKKERFSLILESASTNQTSMYLCASSFVLAGGSGELFFGEGSRLTVL.

This clonotype was counted between two and nine times. The chain links TRBV27 to TRBJ2-1; D is uncertain. V dropped 0 bases and J dropped 6 bases, with 15 bases sitting between them. The CDR3 has 16 amino acids. CDR1 is MNHEY, CDR2 SMNVEV, per germline (reference sequence). DNA of the CDR3: TGTGCCAGCAGTTTATCGGCGGCCTCCCCCATCAATGAGCAGTTCTTC. The encoded protein is CASSLSAASPINEQFF.

This clonotype occurred many times. V and J are TRBV28 and TRBJ2-7; tentative D call: TRBD2 (6 bases). The CDR3 loop spans 15 amino acids. V was cut by 3 bases and J by 0 bases, with 12 bases left in between. Germline CDR1 and CDR2: MDHEN and SYDVKM. The CDR3 here is CASSFRGSRSYEQYF. The CDR3 region has the DNA TGTGCCAGCAGTTTTCGGGGGTCCCGCTCCTACGAGCAGTACTTC.

Comment on this clonotype: A much larger clone is a single base away; this may be a read error. This chain uses TRBV7-2 with TRBJ2-3; TRBD2 matches 7 bases. There are 16 residues in the CDR3. With V trimmed by 1 base and J by 1 base, 5 bases remained unmatched. Germline CDR1 reads SGHTA; CDR2 reads FQGNSA. The chain's CDR3 is CASSLGGGGGTDTQYF. CDR3 DNA: TGTGCCAGCAGCTTAGGGGGGGGGGGGGGCACAGATACGCAGTATTTT.

This clonotype turned up a few times. This chain connects TRBV2 to TRBJ1-1; D remains unclear. Trimming removed 11 bases at V and 1 base at J, with 17 bases between. Germline CDR1 and CDR2: SNHLY and FYNNEI. CDR3 length equals 14 residues. DNA of the CDR3: TGTGCCGCTTATGCACGGGGAGAGAACACTGAAGCTTTCTTT. This encodes CAAYARGENTEAFF.

The V and J genes are TRBV28 and TRBJ1-2, with D hard to call. V shed 6 bases and J shed 3 bases, with 14 bases lying between them. This CDR3 is built from 14 residues. Germline loops: CDR1 MDHEN, CDR2 SYDVKM. CDR3 coding DNA: TGTGCCAGCAGCTTGTCTGGAAATCACTATGGCTACACCTTC. Translating it yields CASSLSGNHYGYTF.

This clonotype was observed at least ten times. V gene TRBV13 combines with J gene TRBJ2-6; D may match TRBD1 or TRBD2 (6 bases each). The CDR3 covers 19 residues. The germline CDR1 and CDR2 sequences are PRHDT and FYEKMQ (reference sequence). Trimming removed 5 bases at V and 0 bases at J, with 20 bases between. CDR3 in amino acids: CASSPRSGGSFSGANVLTF. CDR3 nucleotides: TGTGCCAGCAGCCCACGATCCGGGGGCTCCTTCTCTGGGGCCAACGTCCTGACTTTC.

This clonotype was counted at least ten times. The CDR3 bases are TGTGCCAGCAGCTTGACCACTTGGGACAGCCCTCGGGGGCTCAATGAGCAGTTCTTC. It translates to CASSLTTWDSPRGLNEQFF. The chain recombines TRBV5-4 with TRBJ2-1; D is possibly TRBD1 (7 bases). The germline V gene has CDR1 SGHNT and CDR2 YYREEE (reference sequence). This CDR3 comprises 19 residues. Trimming pared 1 base from V and 6 bases from J, leaving 26 bases between.

For the CDR3, the DNA is TGCAGTGCTAGAGATTATCGGGTTACTTCTGGAAACACCATATATTTT. The encoded protein is CSARDYRVTSGNTIYF. The chain uses TRBV20-1 and TRBJ1-3; the D is unclear. The germline V gene has CDR1 DFQATT and CDR2 SNEGSKA (reference sequence). With 0 bases removed from V and 1 base from J, the gap between germline ends came to 13 bases. The CDR3 length is 16 residues.

This clonotype was counted many times. The chain couples TRBV4-3 to TRBJ1-2; TRBD1 is a possible D gene (5 bases). Trimming pared 0 bases from V and 5 bases from J, leaving 13 bases between. The germline CDR1 and CDR2 sequences are LGHNA and YSLEER. This CDR3 has 15 amino acids. CDR3 nucleotides: TGCGCCAGCAGCCAAGATCTGGACACCAGATATGGCTACACCTTC. Protein sequence: CASSQDLDTRYGYTF.

At least ten counts were recorded for this clonotype. CDR3 sequence: CASSLIGGMNTEAFF. CDR3 DNA: TGTGCCAGCAGCTTGATAGGAGGGATGAACACTGAAGCTTTCTTT. This sequence joins TRBV5-4 and TRBJ1-1; no clear D gene. Trimming shortened V by 1 base and J by 0 bases, and 10 bases separated the two germline ends. Germline values: CDR1 SGHNT, CDR2 YYREEE (reference sequence). The CDR3 runs 15 residues.